The 19 T cell receptor beta chains below were found in one sample sequenced in a study of response to subunit inactivated influenza vaccine. From the RT-PCR reads, TCRdb called clonotypes with MiXCR, one entry per CDR3 protein. The sample includes fewer than 800,000 distinct CDR3 sequences, 15% to 18% of them seen just once. This sample comprised PBMCs from blood, obtained about 12 days after vaccination. These receptors came from a man aged 45 to 65 who received an inactivated influenza vaccine.

This clonotype occurred many times. V is TRBV5-1 and J is TRBJ2-3; 10 bases align to TRBD2. Germline V gene data show CDR1 as SGHRS and CDR2 as YFSETQ. The length of the CDR3 is 18 residues. J lost 5 bases, V lost 3 bases, and 15 bases had no gene match. The CDR3 sequence: CASSYKKDGTSAGDTQYF. DNA of the CDR3: TGCGCCAGCAGCTATAAGAAAGACGGGACTAGCGCCGGAGATACGCAGTATTTT. Full variable domain (rest looked up from reference TRBV5-1 and TRBJ2-3): KAGVTQTPRYLIKTRGQQVTLSCSPISGHRSVSWYQQTPGQGLQFLFEYFSETQRNKGNFPGRFSGRQFSNSRSEMNVSTLELGDSALYLCASSYKKDGTSAGDTQYFGPGTRLTVL.

This clonotype was counted between two and nine times. The chain combines TRBV10-3 with TRBJ2-7, with D possibly matching TRBD1 (5 bases). There are 13 residues in the CDR3. Trimming cost V 4 bases and J 2 bases, with 9 bases left between them. Per germline, CDR1 ENHRY and CDR2 SYGVKD. CDR3 DNA sequence: TGTGCCATCAGTGGACAGCTCACCTACGAGCAGTACTTC. This gives the protein CAISGQLTYEQYF.

This sequence joins TRBV7-2 and TRBJ2-1, with unresolved D. Trimming left V 8 bases short and J 5 bases short, with 16 bases between. The CDR3 length is 14 residues. Germline-derived CDR1 and CDR2 are SGHTA and FQGNSA. The CDR3 DNA reads as TGTGCCAGCTCTCTAATAACGATAGACAATGAGCAGTTCTTC. This sequence encodes CASSLITIDNEQFF.

This clonotype occurred a few times. The chain carries TRBV30 and TRBJ2-5, with D hard to call. CDR3 length: 13 residues. Looked up from germline, CDR1 is GTSNPN and CDR2 is SVGIG (reference sequence). Trimming cost V 0 bases and J 3 bases, with 8 bases left between them. The DNA for the CDR3 is TGTGCCTGGAGTGTACTAAACAAAGAGACCCAGTACTTC. Translated, it gives CAWSVLNKETQYF. Combining the CDR3 with reference TRBV30 and TRBJ2-5 gives the whole variable domain SQTIHQWPATLVQPVGSPLSLECTVEGTSNPNLYWYRQAAGRGLQLLFYSVGIGQISSEVPQNLSASRPQDRQFILSSKKLLLSDSGFYLCAWSVLNKETQYFGPGTRLLVL.

This clonotype was seen more than once but under ten times. The chain couples TRBV11-2 to TRBJ2-7; D uncertain. V was shortened by 1 base and J by 3 bases, with 13 bases between the two germline ends. This CDR3 is 15 amino acids long. CDR1 and CDR2 (germline): SGHAT, FQNNGV. The CDR3 nucleotides are TGTGCCAGCAGCTTAGGAAGGGCGTCGCTCTACGAGCAGTACTTC. It encodes CASSLGRASLYEQYF.

V is TRBV12-3 or TRBV12-4 and J is TRBJ2-7; D remains ambiguous. The V end was cut by 2 bases, the J end by 3 bases, with 8 bases between. There are 13 residues in the CDR3. CDR3 bases: TGTGCCAGCAGTTTACAACAGAACTACGAGCAGTACTTC. It codes for CASSLQQNYEQYF.

The CDR3 reads CASSMGQGVETQYF. Written as DNA, the CDR3 is TGTGCCAGTAGTATGGGACAGGGCGTAGAGACCCAGTACTTC. The V and J genes are TRBV19 and TRBJ2-5; 9 positions agree with TRBD1. The CDR3 has 14 residues. Germline V lookup: CDR1 LNHDA, CDR2 SQIVND (reference sequence). The J segment lost 4 bases and the V segment lost 3 bases, leaving 3 bases of the junction unmatched. Filled out from reference TRBV19 and TRBJ2-5, the complete variable domain reads DGGITQSPKYLFRKEGQNVTLSCEQNLNHDAMYWYRQDPGQGLRLIYYSQIVNDFQKGDIAEGYSVSREKKESFPLTVTSAQKNPTAFYLCASSMGQGVETQYFGPGTRLLVL.

This clonotype has only a few counts. CDR3 in amino acids: CASSQELVAGGDTQYF. In DNA, the CDR3 is TGTGCCAGCAGCCAAGAGTTAGTAGCCGGGGGCGATACGCAGTATTTT. V gene TRBV4-2 combines with J gene TRBJ2-3; D is perhaps TRBD1 or TRBD2 (6 bases each). Germline V gene data show CDR1 as LGHNA and CDR2 as YNFKEQ. Deletions cut 0 bases from V and 6 bases from J, with 16 bases between. The CDR3 length is 16 residues.

This clonotype was counted many times. This chain uses TRBV29-1 with TRBJ2-6; 8 nucleotides line up with TRBD1. After removal of 3 bases from V and 2 bases from J, the junction contained 3 bases not matched to a gene. CDR1 and CDR2 from the germline V gene are SQVTM and ANQGSEA. CDR3 length: 15 residues. CDR3 loop: CSVETGVTGANVLTF. CDR3 sequence (DNA): TGCAGCGTTGAGACAGGGGTGACTGGGGCCAACGTCCTGACTTTC.

This chain uses TRBV4-2 with TRBJ2-3; 7 bases are shared with TRBD2. J gave up 3 bases and V 0 bases, and 9 bases lay outside the gene matches. CDR1 is LGHNA and CDR2 is YNFKEQ in the germline V gene. This CDR3 region has 17 residues. The CDR3 DNA sequence: TGTGCCAGCAGCCAAGATTTCGGGGGGACCCTAACAGATACGCAGTATTTT. Translation gives CASSQDFGGTLTDTQYF.

J is TRBJ1-1 and V is TRBV6-1; no clear D gene. The CDR3 contains 14 residues. Trimming took 5 bases from V and 4 from J, leaving 14 bases between them. The germline gives CDR1 MNHNS, CDR2 SASEGT. CDR3 residues: CASSQCGRSTEAFF. The CDR3 DNA follows: TGTGCCAGCAGTCAATGTGGACGTAGCACTGAAGCTTTCTTT.

This chain joins TRBV19 and TRBJ2-7; D is uncertain. The CDR3 spans 14 residues. Germline CDR1 LNHDA, CDR2 SQIVND (reference sequence). V lost 0 bases to trimming and J lost 2 bases, with 8 bases between them. The CDR3 loop is CASSIEVQTYEQYF. CDR3 bases: TGTGCCAGTAGTATAGAGGTCCAGACCTACGAGCAGTACTTC. The full variable domain, rest sourced from reference TRBV19 and TRBJ2-7, is DGGITQSPKYLFRKEGQNVTLSCEQNLNHDAMYWYRQDPGQGLRLIYYSQIVNDFQKGDIAEGYSVSREKKESFPLTVTSAQKNPTAFYLCASSIEVQTYEQYFGPGTRLTVT.

The V gene is TRBV7-2, the J gene TRBJ2-5; D is possibly TRBD2 (6 bases). This CDR3 has 14 residues. With 2 bases removed from V and 5 bases from J, the gap between germline ends came to 12 bases. Per germline, CDR1 SGHTA and CDR2 FQGNSA. As DNA, the CDR3 is TGTGCCAGCAGCTTAATTGGGACTGCGGAGACCCAGTACTTC. Encoded protein: CASSLIGTAETQYF. Together with reference TRBV7-2 and TRBJ2-5, the CDR3 gives the full variable domain: GAGVSQSPSNKVTEKGKDVELRCDPISGHTALYWYRQSLGQGLEFLIYFQGNSAPDKSGLPSDRFSAERTGGSVSTLTIQRTQQEDSAVYLCASSLIGTAETQYFGPGTRLLVL.

The gene calls are TRBV15 and TRBJ2-7, with 8 bases that match TRBD2. Looked up from germline, CDR1 is LNHNV and CDR2 is YYDKDF (reference sequence). V dropped 1 base and J dropped 5; count of bases not matched to a gene: 10. The CDR3 is made up of 16 amino acids. The CDR3 DNA reads TGTGCCACCAGCAGAGTAGGTAGCGGGATATTCCACGAGCAGTACTTC. This translates into CATSRVGSGIFHEQYF.

The chain carries TRBV6-2 or TRBV6-3 and TRBJ2-7; 7 bases are a match to TRBD2. With V trimmed by 7 bases and J by 3 bases, 6 bases remained unmatched. The CDR3 is made up of 13 amino acids. CDR1 and CDR2 from the germline V gene are MNHEY and SVGEGT. CDR3 DNA sequence: TGTGCCAGCAACCGGGACTATCTCTACGAGCAGTACTTC. Translated: CASNRDYLYEQYF.

The V and J genes are TRBV29-1 and TRBJ1-1; TRBD1 might be the D (6 bases). Trimming stripped 6 bases from V and 5 bases from J, with 19 bases between. Germline-derived CDR1 and CDR2 are SQVTM and ANQGSEA. The CDR3 has 14 residues. As DNA, the CDR3 is TGCAGCGTCCACAGGGAACGGGCTGGGACTGAAGCTTTCTTT. It translates to CSVHRERAGTEAFF.

The chain carries TRBV12-3 or TRBV12-4 and TRBJ1-5; D might be TRBD1 (5 bases). Trimming stripped 6 bases from V and 11 bases from J, with 14 bases between. This CDR3 is 12 amino acids long. The CDR3 nucleotides are TGTGCCAGCAGAACAGGAACGTTGGCCCAGCATTTT. Amino acid sequence: CASRTGTLAQHF.

This clonotype was seen a few times. The chain couples TRBV24-1 to TRBJ2-2; 7 positions match TRBD1. J was trimmed by 6 bases and V by 1 base; bases with no gene match: 4. CDR3 length equals 15 residues. The germline CDR1 and CDR2 sequences are KGHDR and SFDVKD. The CDR3 loop is CATSDLGQGAGELFF. For the CDR3, the DNA is TGTGCCACCAGTGATTTAGGGCAGGGGGCCGGGGAGCTGTTTTTT.

The genes are TRBV12-3 or TRBV12-4 and TRBJ2-4; 7 bases map to TRBD1. Trimming at V came to 6 bases and at J to 1 base, leaving 6 bases not matched to a gene. The CDR3 spans 15 residues. Written as DNA, the CDR3 is TGTGCCAGCAGCCAATTGACAGGGGCCAAAAACATTCAGTACTTC. It is translated as CASSQLTGAKNIQYF.